This note documents a single TCR beta chain sequence. No antigen is known for it. TCRdb's table, derived via immunoSEQ multiplex PCR, lists solely in-frame clones and lacks some. The sample has approximately 120,000 clones; approximately 86% are singletons. The data belong to a study of T cell responses to AZD1222 COVID-19 vaccine. Study results and caveats: Baseline testing showed seropositivity in only a handful of AZD1222 recipients. White British donors predominated, females outnumbered males, and clonal diversity was possibly underestimated.

This CDR3 is built from 15 residues. V was pared by 3 bases and J by 9 bases, with 7 bases of the junction left unmatched. The germline V gene encodes CDR1 SEHNR and CDR2 FQNEAQ (reference sequence). The chain joins TRBV7-9 to TRBJ1-6, with TRBD1 identical over 8 bases. This clonotype originated in an adult in good health. The specimen comprised peripheral blood, sampled on day 0 of MenACWY control vaccination. The CDR3 DNA follows: TGTGCCAGCAGCTTTTGGACAGGGCAGGGTTCACCCCTCCACTTT. This codes for CASSFWTGQGSPLHF.